This TCR beta chain was profiled in a study of T cell changes during pregnancy in multiple sclerosis (dated by TCRdb to between 2018 and 2021). With regard to the full study: Changes in the T cell repertoire over the course of pregnancy were examined in this study in women with multiple sclerosis.

Worth noting for this clone: Its cognate antigen has yet to be identified. No base qualities exist here, and no much larger clone lies one base off it.

The V and J ends are trimmed by 3 bases and 4 bases, leaving 9 bases between them. Spanning cysteine to phenylalanine, the CDR3 consists of 13 amino acids. Only CDR3 DNA is held: 39 bases, read in frame from base 1. Reading the germline V gene gives CDR1 SQVTM and CDR2 ANQGSEA. Library creation used the immunoSEQ multiplex PCR assay. TCRdb mirrors the immuneACCESS table, restricted to in-frame sequences. Some clones are absent from its copies; in checked studies, under half trace to an unresolved V gene, and the reason for the others is unknown. In all, the sample holds about 24,000 clones, and 88% of those were seen once. Around 0.74% of the sample comes from the top ten.

The origin of this receptor is a female donor in good health, enrolled as a control in a pregnancy study. The rearrangement joined TRBV29-1 to TRBJ2-2; the D gene is not confidently resolved. The sample in question was CD4+ T cells from peripheral blood mononuclear cells, obtained in the first trimester of pregnancy. The encoded CDR3 is CSVDDSLTGELFF. Read as DNA, the sequence is TGCAGCGTTGATGACTCGCTCACCGGGGAGCTGTTTTTT.